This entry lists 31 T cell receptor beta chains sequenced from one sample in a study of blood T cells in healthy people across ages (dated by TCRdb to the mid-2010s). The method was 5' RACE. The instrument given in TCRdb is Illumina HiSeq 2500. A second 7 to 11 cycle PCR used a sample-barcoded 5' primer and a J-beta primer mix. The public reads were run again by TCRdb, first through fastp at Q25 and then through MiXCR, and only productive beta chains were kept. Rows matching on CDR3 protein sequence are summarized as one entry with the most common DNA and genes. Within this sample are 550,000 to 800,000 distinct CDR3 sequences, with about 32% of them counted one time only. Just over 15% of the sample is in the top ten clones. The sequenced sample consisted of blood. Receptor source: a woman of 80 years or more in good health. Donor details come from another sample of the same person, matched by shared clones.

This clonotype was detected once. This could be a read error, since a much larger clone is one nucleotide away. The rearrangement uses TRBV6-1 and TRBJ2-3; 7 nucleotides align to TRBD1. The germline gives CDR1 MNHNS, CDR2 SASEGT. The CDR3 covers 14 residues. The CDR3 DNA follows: TGTGTCAGCAGAGCTTGGACAGGAACAGATACGCAGTATTTT. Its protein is CVSRAWTGTDTQYF.

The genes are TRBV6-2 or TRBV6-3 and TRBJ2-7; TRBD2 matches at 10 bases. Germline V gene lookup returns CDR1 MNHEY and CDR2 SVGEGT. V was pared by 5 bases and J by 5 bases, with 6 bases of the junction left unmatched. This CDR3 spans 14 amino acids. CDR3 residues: CASSKIAGGNEQYF. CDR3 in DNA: TGTGCCAGCAGTAAGATAGCGGGGGGAAACGAGCAGTACTTC.

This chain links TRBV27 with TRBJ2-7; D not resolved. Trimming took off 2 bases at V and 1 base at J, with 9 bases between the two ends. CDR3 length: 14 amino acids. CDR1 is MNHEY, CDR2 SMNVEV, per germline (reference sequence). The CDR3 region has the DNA TGTGCCAGCAGTTTAAGTCTAACTTCCTACGAGCAGTACTTC. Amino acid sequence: CASSLSLTSYEQYF.

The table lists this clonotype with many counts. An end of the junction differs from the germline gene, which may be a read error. In nucleotides, the CDR3 is TGTGCCAACAGTGCCTATGATAGATGGGGCTACACCTTC. Its protein product is CANSAYDRWGYTF. V gene TRBV27 combines with J gene TRBJ1-2; D remains ambiguous. CDR3 length equals 13 residues. Germline loops: CDR1 MNHEY, CDR2 SMNVEV (reference sequence).

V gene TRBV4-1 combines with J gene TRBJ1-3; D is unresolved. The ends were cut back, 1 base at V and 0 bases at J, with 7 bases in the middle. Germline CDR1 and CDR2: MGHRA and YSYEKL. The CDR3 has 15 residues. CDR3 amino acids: CASSQGHGSGNTIYF. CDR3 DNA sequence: TGCGCCAGCAGCCAAGGCCACGGCTCTGGAAACACCATATATTTT.

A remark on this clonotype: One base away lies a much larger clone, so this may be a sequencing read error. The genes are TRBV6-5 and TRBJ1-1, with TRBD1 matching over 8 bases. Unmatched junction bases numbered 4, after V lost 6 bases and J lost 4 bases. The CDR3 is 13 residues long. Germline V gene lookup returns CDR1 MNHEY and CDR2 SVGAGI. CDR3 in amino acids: CASRRTGSTEAFF. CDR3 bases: TGTGCCAGCAGGCGGACAGGGAGCACTGAAGCTTTCTTT.

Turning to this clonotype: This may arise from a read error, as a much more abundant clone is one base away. CDR3 in amino acids: CASSALEGASGTQYF. For the CDR3, the DNA is TGTGCCAGCAGCGCCCTCGAGGGGGCCTCAGGGACCCAGTACTTC. The chain uses TRBV9 and TRBJ2-5, with TRBD1 identical over 7 bases. Germline V lookup: CDR1 SGDLS, CDR2 YYNGEE. The CDR3 is 15 residues long. V shed 3 bases, J shed 7 bases, and the junction held 12 bases outside the gene matches.

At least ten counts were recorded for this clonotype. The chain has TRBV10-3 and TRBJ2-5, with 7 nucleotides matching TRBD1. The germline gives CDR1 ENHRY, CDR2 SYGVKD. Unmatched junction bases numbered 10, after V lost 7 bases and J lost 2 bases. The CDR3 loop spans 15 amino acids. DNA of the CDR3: TGTGCCATCAAAGGTGCCAGGGGGAGTCAAGAGACCCAGTACTTC. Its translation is CAIKGARGSQETQYF.

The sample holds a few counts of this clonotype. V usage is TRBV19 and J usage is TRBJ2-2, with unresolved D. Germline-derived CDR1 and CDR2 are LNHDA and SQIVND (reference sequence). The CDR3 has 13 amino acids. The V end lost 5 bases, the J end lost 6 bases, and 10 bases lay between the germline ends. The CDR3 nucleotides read TGTGCCAGTAGTTTTGCGAGTGCCGGGGAGCTGTTTTTT. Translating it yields CASSFASAGELFF.

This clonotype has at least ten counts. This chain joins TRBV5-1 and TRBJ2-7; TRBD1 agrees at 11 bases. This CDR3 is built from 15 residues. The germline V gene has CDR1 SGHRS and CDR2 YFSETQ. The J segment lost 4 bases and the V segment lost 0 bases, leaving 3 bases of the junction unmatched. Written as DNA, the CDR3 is TGCGCCAGCAGCTTGGACGGACAGGGGGCGTACGAGCAGTACTTC. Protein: CASSLDGQGAYEQYF.

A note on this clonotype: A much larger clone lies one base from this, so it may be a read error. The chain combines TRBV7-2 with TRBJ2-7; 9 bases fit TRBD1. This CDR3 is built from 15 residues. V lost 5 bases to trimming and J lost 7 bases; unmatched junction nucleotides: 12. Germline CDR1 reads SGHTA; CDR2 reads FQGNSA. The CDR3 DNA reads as TGTGCCAGCAGCCCACAGGGGGCCACCTACAATGAGCAGTACTTC. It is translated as CASSPQGATYNEQYF.

CDR3 nucleotide sequence: TGCAGTGCTAGAGAACCTAGCGGGGTCTACGAGCAGTACTTC. Translated: CSAREPSGVYEQYF. This chain connects TRBV20-1 to TRBJ2-7, with 9 bases that match TRBD2. Germline V gives CDR1 DFQATT, CDR2 SNEGSKA (reference sequence). V lost 0 bases to trimming and J lost 3 bases; unmatched junction nucleotides: 3. The CDR3 has 14 residues.

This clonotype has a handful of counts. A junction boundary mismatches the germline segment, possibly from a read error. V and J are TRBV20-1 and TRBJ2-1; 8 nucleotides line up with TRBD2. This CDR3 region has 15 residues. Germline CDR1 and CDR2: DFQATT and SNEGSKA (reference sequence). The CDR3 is CGAPMSGGSYNEQFF. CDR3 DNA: TGCGGTGCACCCATGAGCGGGGGATCCTACAATGAGCAGTTCTTC.

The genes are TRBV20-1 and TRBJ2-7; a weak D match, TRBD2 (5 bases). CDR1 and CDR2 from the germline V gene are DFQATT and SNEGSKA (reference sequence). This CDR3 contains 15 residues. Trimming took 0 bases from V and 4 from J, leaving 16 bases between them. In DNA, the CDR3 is TGCAGTGCTAGAGATCCGAGGGAGTTGTGGTACGAGCAGTACTTC. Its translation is CSARDPRELWYEQYF.

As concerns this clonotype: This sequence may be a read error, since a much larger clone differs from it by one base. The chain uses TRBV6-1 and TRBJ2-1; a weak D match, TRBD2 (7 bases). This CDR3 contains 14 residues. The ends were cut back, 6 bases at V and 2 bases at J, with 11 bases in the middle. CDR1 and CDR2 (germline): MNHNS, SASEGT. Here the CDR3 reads CASRGGRPYNEQFF. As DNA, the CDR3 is TGTGCCAGCAGGGGGGGGCGTCCCTACAATGAGCAGTTCTTC.

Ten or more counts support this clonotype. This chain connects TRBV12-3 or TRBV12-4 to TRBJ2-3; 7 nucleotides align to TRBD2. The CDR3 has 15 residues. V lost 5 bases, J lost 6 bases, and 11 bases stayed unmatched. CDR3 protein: CASSPTGTTQDTQYF. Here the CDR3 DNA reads TGTGCCAGCAGTCCTACCGGGACTACCCAGGATACGCAGTATTTT.

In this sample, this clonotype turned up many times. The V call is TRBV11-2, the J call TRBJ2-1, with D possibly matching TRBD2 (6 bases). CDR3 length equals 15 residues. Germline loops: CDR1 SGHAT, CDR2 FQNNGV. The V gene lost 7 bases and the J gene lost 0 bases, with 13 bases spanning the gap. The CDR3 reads CASTESSVSYNEQFF. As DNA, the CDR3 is TGTGCCAGCACAGAATCTAGCGTCTCCTACAATGAGCAGTTCTTC. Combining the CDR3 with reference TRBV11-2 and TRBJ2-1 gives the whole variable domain EAGVAQSPRYKIIEKRQSVAFWCNPISGHATLYWYQQILGQGPKLLIQFQNNGVVDDSQLPKDRFSAERLKGVDSTLKIQPAKLEDSAVYLCASTESSVSYNEQFFGPGTRLTVL.

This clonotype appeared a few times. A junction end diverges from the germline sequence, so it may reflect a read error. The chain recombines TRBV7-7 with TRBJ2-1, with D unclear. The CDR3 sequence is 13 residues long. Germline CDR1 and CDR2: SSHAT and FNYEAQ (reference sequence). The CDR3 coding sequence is TGTGCCAGCAGCTTAGGGGTCTACAGTGAGCAGTTCTTC. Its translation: CASSLGVYSEQFF.

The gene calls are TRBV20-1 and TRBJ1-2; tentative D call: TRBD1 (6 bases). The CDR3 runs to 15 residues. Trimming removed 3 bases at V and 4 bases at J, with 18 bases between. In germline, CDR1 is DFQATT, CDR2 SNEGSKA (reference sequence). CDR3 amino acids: CSARALKDRTYGYTF. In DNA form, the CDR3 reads TGCAGTGCTAGGGCGTTGAAGGACAGAACCTATGGCTACACCTTC.

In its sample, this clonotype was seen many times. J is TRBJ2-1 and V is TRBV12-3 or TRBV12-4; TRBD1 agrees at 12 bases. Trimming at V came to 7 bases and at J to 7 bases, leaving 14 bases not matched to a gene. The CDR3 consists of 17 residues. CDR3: CASNPSTGTGGRNEQFF. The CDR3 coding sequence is TGTGCCAGCAACCCTTCCACCGGGACAGGGGGCAGGAATGAGCAGTTCTTC.

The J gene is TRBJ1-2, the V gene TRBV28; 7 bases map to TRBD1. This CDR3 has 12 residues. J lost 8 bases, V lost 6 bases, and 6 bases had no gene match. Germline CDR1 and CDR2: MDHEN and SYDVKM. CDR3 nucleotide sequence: TGTGCCAGCAGCCGTACAGGGGCCGGCTACACCTTC. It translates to CASSRTGAGYTF.

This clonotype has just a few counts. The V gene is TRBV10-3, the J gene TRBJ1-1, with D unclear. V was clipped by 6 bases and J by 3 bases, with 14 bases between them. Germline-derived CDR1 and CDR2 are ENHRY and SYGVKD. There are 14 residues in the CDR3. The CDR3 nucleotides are TGTGCCATCAGCGCCAGGTCGCGAGACACTGAAGCTTTCTTT. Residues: CAISARSRDTEAFF.

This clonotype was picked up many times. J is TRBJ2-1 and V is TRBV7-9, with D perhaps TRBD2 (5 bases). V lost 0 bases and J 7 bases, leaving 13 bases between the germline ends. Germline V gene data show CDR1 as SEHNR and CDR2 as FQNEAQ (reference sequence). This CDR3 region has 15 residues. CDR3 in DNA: TGTGCCAGCAGCTTAGCGATCGGCCGGGGTAATGAGCAGTTCTTC. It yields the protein CASSLAIGRGNEQFF.

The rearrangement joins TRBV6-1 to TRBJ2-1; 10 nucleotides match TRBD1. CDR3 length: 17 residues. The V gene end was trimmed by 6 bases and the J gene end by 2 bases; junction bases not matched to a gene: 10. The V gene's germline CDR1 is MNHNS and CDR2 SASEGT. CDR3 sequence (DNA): TGTGCCAGCAGCCGCTATCTCGGGACAGGGGCCTACAATGAGCAGTTCTTC. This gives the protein CASSRYLGTGAYNEQFF.

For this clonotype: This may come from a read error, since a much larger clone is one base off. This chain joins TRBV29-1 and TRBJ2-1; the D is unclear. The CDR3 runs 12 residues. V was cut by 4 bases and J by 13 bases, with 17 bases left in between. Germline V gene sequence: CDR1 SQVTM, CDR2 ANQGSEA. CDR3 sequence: CSVAELQETQFF. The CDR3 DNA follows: TGCAGCGTTGCGGAGTTACAAGAGACCCAGTTCTTC.

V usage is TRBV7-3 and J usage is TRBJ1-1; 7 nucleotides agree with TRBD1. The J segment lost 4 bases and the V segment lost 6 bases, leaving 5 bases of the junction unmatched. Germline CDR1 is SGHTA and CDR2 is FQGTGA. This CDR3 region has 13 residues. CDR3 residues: CASSRGQLTEAFF. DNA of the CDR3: TGTGCCAGCAGTCGGGGACAGCTCACTGAAGCTTTCTTT.

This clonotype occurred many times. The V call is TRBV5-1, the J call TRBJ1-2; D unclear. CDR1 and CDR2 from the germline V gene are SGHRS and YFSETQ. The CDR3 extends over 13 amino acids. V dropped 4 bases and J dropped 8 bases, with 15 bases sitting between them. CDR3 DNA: TGCGCCAGCAGCCTTATTGGTGACTCCGGCTACACCTTC. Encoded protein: CASSLIGDSGYTF.

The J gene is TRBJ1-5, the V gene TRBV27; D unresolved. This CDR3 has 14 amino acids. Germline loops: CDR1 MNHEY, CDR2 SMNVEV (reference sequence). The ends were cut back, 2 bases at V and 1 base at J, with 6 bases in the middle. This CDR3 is CASSLRRSNQPQHF. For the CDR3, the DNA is TGTGCCAGCAGTTTAAGGAGGAGCAATCAGCCCCAGCATTTT.

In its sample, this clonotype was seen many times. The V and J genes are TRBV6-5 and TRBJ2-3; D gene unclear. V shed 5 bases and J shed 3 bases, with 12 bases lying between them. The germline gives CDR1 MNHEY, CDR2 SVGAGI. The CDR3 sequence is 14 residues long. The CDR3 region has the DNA TGTGCCAGCAGTAGGACGCCCGGTACAGATACGCAGTATTTT. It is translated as CASSRTPGTDTQYF.

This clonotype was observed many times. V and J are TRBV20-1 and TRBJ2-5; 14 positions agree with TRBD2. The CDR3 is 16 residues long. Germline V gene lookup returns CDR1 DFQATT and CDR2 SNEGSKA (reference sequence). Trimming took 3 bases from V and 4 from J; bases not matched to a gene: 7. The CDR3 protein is CSARGLAGDVGETQYF. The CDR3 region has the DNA TGCAGTGCTAGGGGACTAGCGGGGGATGTGGGAGAGACCCAGTACTTC.

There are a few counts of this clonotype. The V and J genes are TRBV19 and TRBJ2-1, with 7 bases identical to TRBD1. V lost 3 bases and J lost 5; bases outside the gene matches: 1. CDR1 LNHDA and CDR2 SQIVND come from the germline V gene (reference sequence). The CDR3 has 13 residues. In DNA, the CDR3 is TGTGCCAGTAGTATCGGGACAGACAATGAGCAGTTCTTC. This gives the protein CASSIGTDNEQFF.